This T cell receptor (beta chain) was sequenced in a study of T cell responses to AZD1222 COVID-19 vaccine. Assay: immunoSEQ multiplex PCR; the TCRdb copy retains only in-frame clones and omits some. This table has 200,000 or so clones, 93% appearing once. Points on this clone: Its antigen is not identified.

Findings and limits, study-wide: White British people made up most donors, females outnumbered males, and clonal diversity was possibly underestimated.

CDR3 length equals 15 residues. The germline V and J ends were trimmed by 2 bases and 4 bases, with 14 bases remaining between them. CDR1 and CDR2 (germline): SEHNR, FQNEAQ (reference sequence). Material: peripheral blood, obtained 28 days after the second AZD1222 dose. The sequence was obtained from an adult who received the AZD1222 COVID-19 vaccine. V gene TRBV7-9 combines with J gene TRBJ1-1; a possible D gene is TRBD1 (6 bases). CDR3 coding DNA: TGTGCCAGCAGCTTATCGACAGGCTATGGCACTGAAGCTTTCTTT. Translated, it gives CASSLSTGYGTEAFF.